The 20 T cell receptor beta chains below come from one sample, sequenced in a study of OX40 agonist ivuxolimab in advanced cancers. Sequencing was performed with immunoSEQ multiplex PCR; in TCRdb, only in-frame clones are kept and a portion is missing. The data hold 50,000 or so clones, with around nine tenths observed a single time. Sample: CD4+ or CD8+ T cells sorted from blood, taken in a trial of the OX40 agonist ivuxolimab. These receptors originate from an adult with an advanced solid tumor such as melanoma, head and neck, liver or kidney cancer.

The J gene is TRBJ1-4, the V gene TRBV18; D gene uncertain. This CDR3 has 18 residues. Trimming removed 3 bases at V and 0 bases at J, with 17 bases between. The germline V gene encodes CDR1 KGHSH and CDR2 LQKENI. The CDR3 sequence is CASSPLAGGRATNEKLFF. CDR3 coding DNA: TGTGCCAGCTCACCCCTGGCCGGAGGGCGCGCAACTAATGAAAAACTGTTTTTT.

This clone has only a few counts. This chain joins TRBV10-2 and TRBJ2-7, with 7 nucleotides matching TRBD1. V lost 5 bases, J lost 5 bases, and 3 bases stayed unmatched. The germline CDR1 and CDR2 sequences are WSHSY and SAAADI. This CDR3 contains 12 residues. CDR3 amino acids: CASSTRGHEQYF. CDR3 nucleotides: TGCGCCAGCAGTACGAGGGGGCACGAGCAGTACTTC.

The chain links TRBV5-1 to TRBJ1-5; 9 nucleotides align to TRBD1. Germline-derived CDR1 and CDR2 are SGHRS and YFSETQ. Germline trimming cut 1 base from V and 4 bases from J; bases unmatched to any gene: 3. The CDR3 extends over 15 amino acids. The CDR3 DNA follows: TGCGCCAGCAGCTTGTCGGGGACAGGGAATCAGCCCCAGCATTTT. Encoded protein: CASSLSGTGNQPQHF.

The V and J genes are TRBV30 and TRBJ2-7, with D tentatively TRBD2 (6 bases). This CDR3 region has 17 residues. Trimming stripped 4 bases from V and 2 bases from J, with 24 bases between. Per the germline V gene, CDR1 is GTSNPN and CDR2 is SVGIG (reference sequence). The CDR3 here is CAWTTLGAGTVPYEQYF. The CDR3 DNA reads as TGTGCCTGGACCACGCTTGGGGCCGGGACTGTACCCTACGAGCAGTACTTC.

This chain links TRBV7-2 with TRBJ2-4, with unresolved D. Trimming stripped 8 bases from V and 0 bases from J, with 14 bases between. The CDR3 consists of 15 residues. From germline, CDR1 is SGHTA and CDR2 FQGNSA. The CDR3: CASLKTGVAKNIQYF. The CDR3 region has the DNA TGTGCCAGCTTAAAGACCGGAGTAGCCAAAAACATTCAGTACTTC.

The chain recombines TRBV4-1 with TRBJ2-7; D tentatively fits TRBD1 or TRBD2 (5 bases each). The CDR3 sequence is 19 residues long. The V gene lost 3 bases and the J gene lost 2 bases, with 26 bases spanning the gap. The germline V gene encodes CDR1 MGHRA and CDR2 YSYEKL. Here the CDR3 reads CASSQAHIPRARGPYEQYF. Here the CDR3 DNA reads TGCGCCAGCAGCCAGGCCCATATTCCCAGGGCCCGGGGCCCCTACGAGCAGTACTTC.

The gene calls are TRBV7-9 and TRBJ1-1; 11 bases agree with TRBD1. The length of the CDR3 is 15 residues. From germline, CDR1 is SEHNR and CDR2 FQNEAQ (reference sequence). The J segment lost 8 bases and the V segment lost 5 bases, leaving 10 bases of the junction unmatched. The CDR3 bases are TGTGCCAGCAGCCGTACGACCGGGACAGGGGGAGAAGCTTTCTTT. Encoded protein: CASSRTTGTGGEAFF.

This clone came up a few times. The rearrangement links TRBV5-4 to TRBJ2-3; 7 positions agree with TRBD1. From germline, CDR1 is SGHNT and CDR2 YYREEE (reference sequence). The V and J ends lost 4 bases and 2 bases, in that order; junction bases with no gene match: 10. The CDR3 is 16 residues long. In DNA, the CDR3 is TGTGCCAGCAGCCGTATCCCCGGGACAGTCACAGATACGCAGTATTTT. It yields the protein CASSRIPGTVTDTQYF.

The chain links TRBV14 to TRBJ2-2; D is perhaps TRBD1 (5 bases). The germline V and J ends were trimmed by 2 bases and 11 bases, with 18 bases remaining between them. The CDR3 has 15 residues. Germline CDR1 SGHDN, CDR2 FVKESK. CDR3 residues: CASSQWQGGVGELFF. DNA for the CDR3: TGTGCCAGCAGCCAATGGCAGGGCGGCGTCGGAGAGCTGTTTTTT.

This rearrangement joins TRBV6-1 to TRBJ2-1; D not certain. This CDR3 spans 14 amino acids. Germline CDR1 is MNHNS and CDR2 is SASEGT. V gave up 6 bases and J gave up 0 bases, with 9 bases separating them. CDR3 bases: TGTGCCAGCAGGGCGGACCTCTCCTACAATGAGCAGTTCTTC. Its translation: CASRADLSYNEQFF.

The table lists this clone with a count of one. In DNA, the CDR3 is TGTGCCAGCAGTTATAAGGGACAGACCTACGAGCAGTACTTC. Protein sequence: CASSYKGQTYEQYF. This sequence joins TRBV6-6 and TRBJ2-7; 7 bases agree with TRBD1. After removal of 3 bases from V and 2 bases from J, the junction contained 4 bases not matched to a gene. The germline V gene has CDR1 MNHNY and CDR2 SVGAGI (reference sequence). CDR3 length: 14 amino acids.

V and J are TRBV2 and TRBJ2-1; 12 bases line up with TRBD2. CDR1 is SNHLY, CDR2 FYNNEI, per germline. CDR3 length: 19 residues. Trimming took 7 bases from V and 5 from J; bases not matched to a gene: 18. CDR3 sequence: CASTRDSQYGLAGNNEQFF. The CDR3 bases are TGTGCCAGCACCCGGGACAGTCAATACGGACTAGCGGGAAACAATGAGCAGTTCTTC.

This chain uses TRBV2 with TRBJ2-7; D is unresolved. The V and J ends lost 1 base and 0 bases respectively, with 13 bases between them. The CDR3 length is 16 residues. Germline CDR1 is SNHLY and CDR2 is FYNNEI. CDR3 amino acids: CASSEGPGRSSYEQYF. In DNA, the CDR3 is TGTGCCAGCAGTGAAGGGCCAGGAAGGAGCTCCTACGAGCAGTACTTC. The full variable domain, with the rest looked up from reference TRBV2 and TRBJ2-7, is EPEVTQTPSHQVTQMGQEVILRCVPISNHLYFYWYRQILGQKVEFLVSFYNNEISEKSEIFDDQFSVERPDGSNFTLKIRSTKLEDSAMYFCASSEGPGRSSYEQYFGPGTRLTVT.

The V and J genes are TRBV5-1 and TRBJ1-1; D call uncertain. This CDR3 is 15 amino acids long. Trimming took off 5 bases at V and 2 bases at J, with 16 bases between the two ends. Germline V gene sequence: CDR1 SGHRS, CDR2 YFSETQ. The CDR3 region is CASSARRTSNTEAFF. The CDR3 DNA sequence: TGCGCCAGCAGTGCCAGGCGGACCTCCAACACTGAAGCTTTCTTT.

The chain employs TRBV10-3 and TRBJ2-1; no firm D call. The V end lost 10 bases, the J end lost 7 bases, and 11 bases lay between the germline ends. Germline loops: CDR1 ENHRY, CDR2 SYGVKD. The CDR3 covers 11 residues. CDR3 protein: CATSARNEQFF. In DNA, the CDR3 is TGTGCCACCTCAGCTCGGAATGAGCAGTTCTTC.

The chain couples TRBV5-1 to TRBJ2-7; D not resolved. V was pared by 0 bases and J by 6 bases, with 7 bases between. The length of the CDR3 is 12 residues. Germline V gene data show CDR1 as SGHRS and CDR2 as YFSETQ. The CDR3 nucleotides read TGCGCCAGCAGCTTGGCCGGGTTCGAGCAGTACTTC. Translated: CASSLAGFEQYF.

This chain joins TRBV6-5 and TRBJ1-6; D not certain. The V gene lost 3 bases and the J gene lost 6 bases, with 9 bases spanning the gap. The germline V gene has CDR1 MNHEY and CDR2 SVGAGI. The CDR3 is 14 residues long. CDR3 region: CASSYSGSNSPLHF. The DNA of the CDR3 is TGTGCCAGCAGTTATTCTGGAAGTAATTCACCCCTCCACTTT.

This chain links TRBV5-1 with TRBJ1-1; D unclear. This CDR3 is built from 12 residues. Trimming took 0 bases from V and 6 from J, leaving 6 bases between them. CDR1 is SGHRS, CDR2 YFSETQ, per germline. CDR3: CASSLGVAEAFF. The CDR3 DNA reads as TGCGCCAGCAGCTTGGGGGTCGCTGAAGCTTTCTTT. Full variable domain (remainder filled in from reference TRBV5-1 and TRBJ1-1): KAGVTQTPRYLIKTRGQQVTLSCSPISGHRSVSWYQQTPGQGLQFLFEYFSETQRNKGNFPGRFSGRQFSNSRSEMNVSTLELGDSALYLCASSLGVAEAFFGQGTRLTVV.

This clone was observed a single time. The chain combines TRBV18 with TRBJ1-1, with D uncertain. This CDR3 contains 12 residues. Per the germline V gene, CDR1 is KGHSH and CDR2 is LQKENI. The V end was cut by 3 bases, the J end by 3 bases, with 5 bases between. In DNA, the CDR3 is TGTGCCAGCTCACCGGCTTACACTGAAGCTTTCTTT. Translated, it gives CASSPAYTEAFF. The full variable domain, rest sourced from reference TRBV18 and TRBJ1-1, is NAGVMQNPRHLVRRRGQEARLRCSPMKGHSHVYWYRQLPEEGLKFMVYLQKENIIDESGMPKERFSAEFPKEGPSILRIQQVVRGDSAAYFCASSPAYTEAFFGQGTRLTVV.

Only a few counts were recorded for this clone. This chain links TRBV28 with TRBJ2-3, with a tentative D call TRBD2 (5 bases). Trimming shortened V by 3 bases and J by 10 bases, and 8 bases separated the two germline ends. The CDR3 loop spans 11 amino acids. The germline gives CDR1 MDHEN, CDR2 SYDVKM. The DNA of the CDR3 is TGTGCCAGCAGTTTGGCGGGTGCGCAGTATTTT. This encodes CASSLAGAQYF.